Each of the 8 T cell receptor beta chains below was sequenced from the same sample in a study of control samples from healthy donors and cancer patients. Produced via immunoSEQ multiplex PCR; TCRdb's table is partial and in-frame only. Here the sample spans approximately 120,000 clones, about nine tenths being singletons. The sequenced material came from blood. Every receptor here comes from a human donor in good health. The donor label of this sample is uncertain.

The V and J genes are TRBV2 and TRBJ1-3, with D hard to call. The V end lost 4 bases, the J end lost 4 bases, and 5 bases lay between the germline ends. CDR1 and CDR2 from the germline V gene are SNHLY and FYNNEI. The CDR3 has 12 amino acids. CDR3 region: CASSGEGNTIYF. For the CDR3, the DNA is TGTGCCAGCAGTGGGGAAGGAAACACCATATATTTT.

This chain uses TRBV4-3 with TRBJ2-6, with a tentative D call TRBD2 (5 bases). V lost 0 bases and J 4 bases, leaving 10 bases between the germline ends. Per the germline V gene, CDR1 is LGHNA and CDR2 is YSLEER. The CDR3 length is 16 residues. The CDR3 loop reads CASSQETPGGANVLTF. Written as DNA, the CDR3 is TGCGCCAGCAGCCAAGAGACCCCGGGAGGGGCCAACGTCCTGACTTTC.

The V call is TRBV5-1, the J call TRBJ2-1; TRBD1 aligns across 7 bases. CDR3 size: 16 residues. J was trimmed by 7 bases and V by 4 bases; bases with no gene match: 14. Germline V CDR1 and CDR2: SGHRS, YFSETQ. This CDR3 is CASSPGQRASGNEQFF. CDR3 in DNA: TGCGCCAGCAGCCCGGGACAGAGGGCCTCGGGTAATGAGCAGTTCTTC.

The chain combines TRBV14 with TRBJ2-1, with 9 nucleotides matching TRBD2. The germline CDR1 and CDR2 sequences are SGHDN and FVKESK. Trimming took 6 bases from V and 9 from J; bases not matched to a gene: 12. The CDR3 is made up of 15 amino acids. The CDR3 bases are TGTGCCAGCAGGCCAGCGGGGGGTCCGTGGGGTGAGCAGTTCTTC. Residues: CASRPAGGPWGEQFF.

CDR3 residues: CASSLIAGAYNEQFF. CDR3 coding DNA: TGTGCCAGCAGCTTAATAGCCGGGGCCTACAATGAGCAGTTCTTC. The rearrangement uses TRBV7-3 and TRBJ2-1; D is possibly TRBD2 (5 bases). The V end lost 1 base, the J end lost 2 bases, and 9 bases lay between the germline ends. CDR1 and CDR2 (germline): SGHTA, FQGTGA. The CDR3 consists of 15 residues.

This chain connects TRBV7-8 to TRBJ2-3, with no clear D. V dropped 5 bases and J dropped 6 bases, with 12 bases sitting between them. Germline V gene sequence: CDR1 SGHVS, CDR2 FQNEAQ. This CDR3 contains 13 residues. CDR3 sequence: CASSVDSWDTQYF. The DNA of the CDR3 is TGTGCCAGCAGCGTTGATAGCTGGGATACGCAGTATTTT.

The chain combines TRBV12-5 with TRBJ1-1; a possible D gene is TRBD1 (5 bases). Germline V lookup: CDR1 LGHNT, CDR2 FRNRAP. V was cut by 0 bases and J by 4 bases, with 12 bases left in between. The CDR3 extends over 15 amino acids. CDR3 loop: CASGLVHGGGTEAFF. In DNA, the CDR3 is TGTGCTAGTGGTTTGGTACATGGGGGGGGCACTGAAGCTTTCTTT.

The chain is built from TRBV19 and TRBJ2-5; 7 bases are shared with TRBD2. The CDR3 length is 15 residues. Unmatched junction bases numbered 10, after V lost 7 bases and J lost 2 bases. CDR1 and CDR2 (germline): LNHDA, SQIVND (reference sequence). CDR3 sequence: CASNGGGGGQETQYF. DNA for the CDR3: TGTGCCAGTAACGGTGGCGGGGGAGGGCAAGAGACCCAGTACTTC.